This TCR beta chain was sequenced for a study of T cell responses to AZD1222 COVID-19 vaccine. Only in-frame clones appear in the TCRdb table, and some are missing; sequencing was by immunoSEQ multiplex PCR. The sample has 160,000 or so clones, 92% seen once. The CDR3 is made up of 14 amino acids. In germline, CDR1 is SGDLS, CDR2 YYNGEE. Trimming pared 4 bases from V and 3 bases from J, leaving 10 bases between. The TCR was taken from an adult in good health. Sequences were derived from peripheral blood, sampled on day 0 of MenACWY control vaccination. The V and J genes are TRBV9 and TRBJ1-4; possibly TRBD1 for D (6 bases). The CDR3 coding sequence is TGTGCCAGCAGCCCCGGACAGTCTAATGAAAAACTGTTTTTT. This translates into CASSPGQSNEKLFF.